These 13 T cell receptor beta chains were sequenced from one sample in a study of T-cell reconstitution after alpha-beta-depleted transplantation in children. As it was prepared, the TCRbeta library received unique molecular identifiers. TCRdb reprocessed the PCR reads via MiXCR and lists one record per CDR3 protein. In the table there are 85,000 to 120,000 distinct CDR3 sequences, about 8% of which are singletons. Sequenced material: PBMCs, taken before TCRalphabeta/CD19-depleted stem cell transplant. The receptors stem from a boy between 2 and 10 years old with acute lymphoblastic leukemia, due to receive a stem cell transplant.

This clonotype occurred many times. This chain uses TRBV12-3 or TRBV12-4 with TRBJ1-5; D is unresolved. The CDR3 length is 14 residues. Trimming removed 1 base at V and 7 bases at J, with 11 bases between. The CDR3 nucleotides are TGTGCCAGCAGTTTAGGGGGAAGAGGGCAGCCCCAGCATTTT. Protein product: CASSLGGRGQPQHF.

This clonotype appeared a few times. V is TRBV20-1 and J is TRBJ2-3; D remains unclear. This CDR3 has 13 amino acids. Germline CDR1 reads DFQATT; CDR2 reads SNEGSKA (reference sequence). Trimming stripped 3 bases from V and 4 bases from J, with 11 bases between. CDR3 in DNA: TGCAGTGCTAGGAATCCGGTAGCAGATACGCAGTATTTT. Translation gives CSARNPVADTQYF.

In this sample, this clonotype turned up many times. The rearrangement uses TRBV10-3 and TRBJ2-3, with D maybe TRBD2 (5 bases). Trimming removed 11 bases from V and 7 bases from J, with 22 bases in between. There are 14 residues in the CDR3. The germline V gene encodes CDR1 ENHRY and CDR2 SYGVKD. The CDR3 DNA reads as TGTGCCTCCGCCGAGAGCGAAGAGGGTTATACGCAGTATTTT. It specifies CASAESEEGYTQYF.

There are many counts of this clonotype. The chain has TRBV12-3 or TRBV12-4 and TRBJ2-5; no definite D call. V was cut by 3 bases and J by 3 bases, with 11 bases left in between. This CDR3 comprises 14 residues. The CDR3 spells CASSLSGTKETQYF. CDR3 sequence (DNA): TGTGCCAGCAGTTTGAGTGGTACCAAAGAGACCCAGTACTTC.

The V gene is TRBV9, the J gene TRBJ1-2, with D unresolved. The germline V gene encodes CDR1 SGDLS and CDR2 YYNGEE. The CDR3 totals 15 residues. With 0 bases removed from V and 3 bases from J, the gap between germline ends came to 12 bases. In nucleotides, the CDR3 is TGTGCCAGCAGCGTAGGCGAGGCCCTTCACTATGGCTACACCTTC. Amino acid sequence: CASSVGEALHYGYTF.

The rearrangement uses TRBV2 and TRBJ2-7; 10 bases agree with TRBD2. This CDR3 comprises 14 residues. Unmatched junction bases numbered 5, after V lost 6 bases and J lost 3 bases. From germline, CDR1 is SNHLY and CDR2 FYNNEI. CDR3 sequence (DNA): TGTGCCAGCAGGGGGACTAGCGAGGACTACGAGCAGTACTTC. It encodes CASRGTSEDYEQYF.

V usage is TRBV4-1 and J usage is TRBJ2-7, with D possibly being TRBD2 (7 bases). With 4 bases removed from V and 7 bases from J, the gap between germline ends came to 17 bases. From germline, CDR1 is MGHRA and CDR2 YSYEKL. The CDR3 runs 14 residues. DNA for the CDR3: TGCGCCAGCAGCCTGGTCGGGGAGGGGGAGGAGCAGTACTTC. Translation gives CASSLVGEGEEQYF.

This clonotype was picked up a small number of times. The J gene is TRBJ1-1, the V gene TRBV5-1; D gene ambiguous. Germline V gene lookup returns CDR1 SGHRS and CDR2 YFSETQ. The CDR3 has 14 residues. V was clipped by 2 bases and J by 1 base, with 9 bases between them. CDR3 sequence: CASSLHPGNTEAFF. The CDR3 nucleotides are TGCGCCAGCAGCTTACATCCAGGGAACACTGAAGCTTTCTTT.

There are a few counts of this clonotype. The CDR3 region has the DNA TGTGCCAGCATCCGGAGGGCAGGGAAAGGGTATGGCTACACCTTC. It encodes CASIRRAGKGYGYTF. This chain joins TRBV5-6 and TRBJ1-2; tentative D call: TRBD1 (5 bases). From germline, CDR1 is SGHDT and CDR2 YYEEEE. V was clipped by 6 bases and J by 5 bases, with 20 bases between them. This CDR3 contains 15 residues. Together with reference TRBV5-6 and TRBJ1-2, the CDR3 gives the full variable domain: DAGVTQSPTHLIKTRGQQVTLRCSPKSGHDTVSWYQQALGQGPQFIFQYYEEEERQRGNFPDRFSGHQFPNYSSELNVNALLLGDSALYLCASIRRAGKGYGYTFGSGTRLTVV.

The chain uses TRBV4-3 and TRBJ2-3; 8 bases are shared with TRBD2. Germline V CDR1 and CDR2: LGHNA, YSLEER. The CDR3 totals 17 residues. Germline trimming cut 2 bases from V and 2 bases from J; bases unmatched to any gene: 9. The CDR3 DNA is TGCGCCAGCAGCCAATATTCTCGGGGGGGAACCACAGATACGCAGTATTTT. Its protein is CASSQYSRGGTTDTQYF.

This clonotype was found a few times. The genes are TRBV20-1 and TRBJ2-5, with D perhaps matching TRBD2 (6 bases). Germline assignment: CDR1 DFQATT and CDR2 SNEGSKA (reference sequence). V was trimmed by 0 bases and J by 4 bases, leaving 15 bases between them. CDR3 length: 15 residues. CDR3 protein: CSARDWSGRLETQYF. In DNA form, the CDR3 reads TGCAGTGCTAGAGATTGGTCAGGGAGGTTAGAGACCCAGTACTTC.

The chain employs TRBV7-6 and TRBJ2-1; 10 bases fit TRBD1. Trimming cost V 5 bases and J 8 bases; bases outside gene matches: 9. CDR1 and CDR2 from the germline V gene are SGHVS and FNYEAQ. The CDR3 covers 15 residues. CDR3 DNA: TGTGCCAGCAGCGACCCGGGACAGGGGAGGCATGAGCAGTTCTTC. Protein product: CASSDPGQGRHEQFF.

The chain links TRBV20-1 to TRBJ2-7; TRBD2 agrees at 8 bases. With 6 bases clipped from V and 7 bases from J, the junction kept 8 bases outside the gene matches. This CDR3 contains 12 residues. Germline assignment: CDR1 DFQATT and CDR2 SNEGSKA (reference sequence). The CDR3, as DNA: TGCAGTGCGTGGACTAGCCTCGGGGAGCAGTACTTC. Translating it yields CSAWTSLGEQYF.